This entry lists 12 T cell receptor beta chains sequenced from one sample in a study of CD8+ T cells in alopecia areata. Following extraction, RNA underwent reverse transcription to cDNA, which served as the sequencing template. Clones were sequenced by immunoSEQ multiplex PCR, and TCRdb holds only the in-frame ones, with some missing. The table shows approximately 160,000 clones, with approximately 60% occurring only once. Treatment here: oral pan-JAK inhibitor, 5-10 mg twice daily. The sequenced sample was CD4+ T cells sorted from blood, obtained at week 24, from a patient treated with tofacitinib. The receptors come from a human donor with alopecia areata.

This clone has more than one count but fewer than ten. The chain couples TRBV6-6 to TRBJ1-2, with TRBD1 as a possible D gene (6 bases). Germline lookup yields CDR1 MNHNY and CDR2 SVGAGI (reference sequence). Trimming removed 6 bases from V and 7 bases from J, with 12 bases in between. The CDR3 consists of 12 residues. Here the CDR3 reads CASSPTGFGYTF. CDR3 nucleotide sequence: TGTGCCAGCAGCCCAACAGGGTTTGGCTACACCTTC.

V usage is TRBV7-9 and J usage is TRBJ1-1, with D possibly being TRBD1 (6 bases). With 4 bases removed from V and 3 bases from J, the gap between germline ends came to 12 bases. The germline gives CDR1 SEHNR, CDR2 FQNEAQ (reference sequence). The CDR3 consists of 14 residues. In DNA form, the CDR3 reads TGTGCCAGCAGCTCCTGGGGGGGCTACACTGAAGCTTTCTTT. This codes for CASSSWGGYTEAFF.

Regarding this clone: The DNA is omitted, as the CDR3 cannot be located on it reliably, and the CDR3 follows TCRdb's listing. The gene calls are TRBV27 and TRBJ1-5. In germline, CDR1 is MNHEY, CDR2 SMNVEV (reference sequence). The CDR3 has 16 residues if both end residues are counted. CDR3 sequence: CASSSSPGLGNQPQHF.

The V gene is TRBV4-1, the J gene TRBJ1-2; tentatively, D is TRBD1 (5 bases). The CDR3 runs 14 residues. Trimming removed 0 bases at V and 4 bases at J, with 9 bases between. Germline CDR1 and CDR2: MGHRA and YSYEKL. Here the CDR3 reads CASSQDLTAYGYTF. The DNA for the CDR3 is TGCGCCAGCAGCCAAGATCTGACAGCCTATGGCTACACCTTC.

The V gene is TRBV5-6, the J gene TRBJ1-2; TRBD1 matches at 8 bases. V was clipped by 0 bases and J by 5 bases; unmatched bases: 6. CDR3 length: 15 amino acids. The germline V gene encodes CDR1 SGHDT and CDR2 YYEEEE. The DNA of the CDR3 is TGTGCCAGCAGCTTGGTGGGACAGGAGGGGTATGGCTACACCTTC. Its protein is CASSLVGQEGYGYTF.

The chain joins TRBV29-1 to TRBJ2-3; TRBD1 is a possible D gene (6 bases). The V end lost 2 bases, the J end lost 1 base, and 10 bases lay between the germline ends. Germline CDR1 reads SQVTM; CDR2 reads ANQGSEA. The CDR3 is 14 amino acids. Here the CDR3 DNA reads TGCAGCGTTGAAAACAGGGCCCGCACAGATACGCAGTATTTT. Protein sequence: CSVENRARTDTQYF.

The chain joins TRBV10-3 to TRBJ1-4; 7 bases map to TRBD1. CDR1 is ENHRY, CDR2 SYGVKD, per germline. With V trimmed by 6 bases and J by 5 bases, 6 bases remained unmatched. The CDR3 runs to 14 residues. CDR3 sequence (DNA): TGTGCCATCAGCCGAGGGGGCGCAAATGAAAAACTGTTTTTT. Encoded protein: CAISRGGANEKLFF.

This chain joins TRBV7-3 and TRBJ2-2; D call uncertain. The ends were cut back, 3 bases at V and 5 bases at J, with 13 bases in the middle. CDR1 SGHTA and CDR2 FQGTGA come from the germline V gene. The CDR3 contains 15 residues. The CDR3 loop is CASSLDGRRTGELFF. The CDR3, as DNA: TGTGCCAGCAGCTTGGATGGGCGGCGGACCGGGGAGCTGTTTTTT.

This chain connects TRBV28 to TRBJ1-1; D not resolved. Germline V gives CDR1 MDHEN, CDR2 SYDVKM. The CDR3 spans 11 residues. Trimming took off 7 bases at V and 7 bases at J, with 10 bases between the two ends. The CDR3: CASTQFYEAFF. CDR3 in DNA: TGTGCCAGCACTCAGTTTTATGAAGCTTTCTTT.

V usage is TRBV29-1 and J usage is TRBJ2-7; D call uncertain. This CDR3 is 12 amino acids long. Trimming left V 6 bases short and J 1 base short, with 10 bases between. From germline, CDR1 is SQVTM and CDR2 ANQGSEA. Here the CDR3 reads CSVGRQSYEQYF. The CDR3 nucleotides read TGCAGCGTCGGACGGCAGTCCTACGAGCAGTACTTC.

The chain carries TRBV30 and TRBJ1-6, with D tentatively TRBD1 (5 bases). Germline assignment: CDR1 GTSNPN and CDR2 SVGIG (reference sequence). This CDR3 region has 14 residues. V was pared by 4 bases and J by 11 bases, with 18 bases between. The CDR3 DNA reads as TGTGCCTGGATTGGAGTCGGGGACGGGACACCCCTCCACTTT. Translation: CAWIGVGDGTPLHF.

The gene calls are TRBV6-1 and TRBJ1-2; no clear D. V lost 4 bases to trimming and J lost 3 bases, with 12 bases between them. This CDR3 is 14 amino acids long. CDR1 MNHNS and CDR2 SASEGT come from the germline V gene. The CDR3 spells CASSVSVKDYGYTF. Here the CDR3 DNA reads TGTGCCAGCAGTGTCTCAGTAAAGGACTATGGCTACACCTTC.